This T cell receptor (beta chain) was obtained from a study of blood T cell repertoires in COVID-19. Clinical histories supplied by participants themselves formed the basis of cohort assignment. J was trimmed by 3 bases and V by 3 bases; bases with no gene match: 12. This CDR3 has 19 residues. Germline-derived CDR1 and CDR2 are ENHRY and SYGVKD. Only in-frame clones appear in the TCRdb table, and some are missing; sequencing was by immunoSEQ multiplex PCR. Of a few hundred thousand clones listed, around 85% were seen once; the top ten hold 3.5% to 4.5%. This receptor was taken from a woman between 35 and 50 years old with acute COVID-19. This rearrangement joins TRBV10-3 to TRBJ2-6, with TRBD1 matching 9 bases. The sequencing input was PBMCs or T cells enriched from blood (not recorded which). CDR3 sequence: CAISEMGQGNPSGANVLTF. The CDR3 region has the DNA TGTGCCATCAGTGAAATGGGACAGGGTAATCCCAGTGGGGCCAACGTCCTGACTTTC.